The clone carrying this T cell receptor beta chain is classed as medium-sized. Its antigen is still unknown. Source study methods: A distant-metastasis classifier for papillary thyroid cancer was built using CDR3 differences across clinicopathological groups. TCRdb reanalyzed the PCR reads with MiXCR. It is TCRdb's table, rather than the study itself, that gives the V and J calls and clone size. The sample yields about 14,000 clones, more than 25% seen once. The record originates from a study of metastatic and nonmetastatic thyroid tumors. Study summary: The comparison covered peripheral blood and tumor or nodule tissue in malignant and benign thyroid patients. Whole-study findings and limits: Compared with benign nodules, malignant thyroid tumors were reported to have significantly higher TCR beta diversity in both blood and tumor.

The CDR3 spans 16 residues. Germline V CDR1 and CDR2: MNHEY, SVGEGT. V was pared by 4 bases and J by 1 base, with 16 bases between. Each patient went into thyroid surgery without having received any treatment. The sequence was obtained from a female donor with papillary thyroid cancer or a benign thyroid nodule (not recorded which). Some clones in this sample may be carry-over from other donors' samples. V gene TRBV6-2 or TRBV6-3 combines with J gene TRBJ1-2, with a tentative D call TRBD1 (6 bases). Sequencing was done on a sample of tumor tissue. The CDR3 is CASSSEPDRLNYGYTF. The CDR3 nucleotides read TGTGCCAGCAGTTCGGAGCCAGACAGGCTTAACTATGGCTACACCTTC.